Below, 6 T cell receptor beta chains from the same sample are listed, as sequenced in a study of shared clonotypes between healthy human individuals. The assay was immunoSEQ multiplex PCR, and TCRdb's table has in-frame clones only and misses some. The data contain about 640,000 clones, more than 70% of them singletons. The source material was memory CD4+ T cells sorted from blood. Subset meaning: CD45RA-negative fraction. The receptors come from a woman in her twenties or thirties in good health.

The gene calls are TRBV6-5 and TRBJ2-7, with 7 bases matching TRBD2. The CDR3 is 14 amino acids. The J segment lost 0 bases and the V segment lost 5 bases, leaving 4 bases of the junction unmatched. Germline V gives CDR1 MNHEY, CDR2 SVGAGI. CDR3 bases: TGTGCCAGCAGTCGGAGCGGGGACTCCTACGAGCAGTACTTC. It translates to CASSRSGDSYEQYF.

This chain joins TRBV7-2 and TRBJ2-3; perhaps TRBD2 as D (6 bases). Trimming took off 4 bases at V and 6 bases at J, with 17 bases between the two ends. The CDR3 length is 15 residues. The V gene's germline CDR1 is SGHTA and CDR2 FQGNSA. CDR3 region: CASSSKAGLGDTQYF. As DNA, the CDR3 is TGTGCCAGCAGCTCAAAGGCGGGGCTGGGGGATACGCAGTATTTT. Full variable domain (outside the CDR3, taken from reference TRBV7-2 and TRBJ2-3): GAGVSQSPSNKVTEKGKDVELRCDPISGHTALYWYRQSLGQGLEFLIYFQGNSAPDKSGLPSDRFSAERTGGSVSTLTIQRTQQEDSAVYLCASSSKAGLGDTQYFGPGTRLTVL.

V gene TRBV13 combines with J gene TRBJ2-7, with TRBD1 identical over 9 bases. The V gene end was trimmed by 5 bases and the J gene end by 2 bases; junction bases not matched to a gene: 4. The CDR3 length is 14 residues. Germline V gene lookup returns CDR1 PRHDT and CDR2 FYEKMQ (reference sequence). CDR3 sequence reads: CASSRDRVTYEQYF. The CDR3 DNA reads TGTGCCAGCAGCCGGGACAGGGTGACCTACGAGCAGTACTTC.

This clone has a handful of counts. The CDR3 spells CASSEQAGAQETQYF. CDR3 DNA sequence: TGCGCCAGCAGCGAACAAGCGGGAGCCCAAGAGACCCAGTACTTC. The chain combines TRBV5-1 with TRBJ2-5; TRBD2 agrees at 8 bases. The CDR3 spans 15 residues. V lost 4 bases, J lost 1 base, and 6 bases stayed unmatched. From germline, CDR1 is SGHRS and CDR2 YFSETQ.

The V call is TRBV2, the J call TRBJ2-3; no clear D. The ends were cut back, 5 bases at V and 4 bases at J, with 13 bases in the middle. CDR1 is SNHLY, CDR2 FYNNEI, per germline. CDR3 length: 14 residues. CDR3 sequence reads: CASSPTTRADTQYF. The CDR3 nucleotides read TGTGCCAGCAGTCCGACAACACGGGCAGATACGCAGTATTTT.

This clone was counted a few times. The chain joins TRBV11-2 to TRBJ2-5; 7 bases line up with TRBD1. The V and J ends lost 5 bases and 7 bases, in that order; junction bases with no gene match: 13. The CDR3 loop spans 15 amino acids. Germline V gene data show CDR1 as SGHAT and CDR2 as FQNNGV. CDR3 amino acids: CASSTTTGNLATQYF. In DNA form, the CDR3 reads TGTGCCAGCAGCACAACGACAGGGAACCTTGCGACCCAGTACTTC.